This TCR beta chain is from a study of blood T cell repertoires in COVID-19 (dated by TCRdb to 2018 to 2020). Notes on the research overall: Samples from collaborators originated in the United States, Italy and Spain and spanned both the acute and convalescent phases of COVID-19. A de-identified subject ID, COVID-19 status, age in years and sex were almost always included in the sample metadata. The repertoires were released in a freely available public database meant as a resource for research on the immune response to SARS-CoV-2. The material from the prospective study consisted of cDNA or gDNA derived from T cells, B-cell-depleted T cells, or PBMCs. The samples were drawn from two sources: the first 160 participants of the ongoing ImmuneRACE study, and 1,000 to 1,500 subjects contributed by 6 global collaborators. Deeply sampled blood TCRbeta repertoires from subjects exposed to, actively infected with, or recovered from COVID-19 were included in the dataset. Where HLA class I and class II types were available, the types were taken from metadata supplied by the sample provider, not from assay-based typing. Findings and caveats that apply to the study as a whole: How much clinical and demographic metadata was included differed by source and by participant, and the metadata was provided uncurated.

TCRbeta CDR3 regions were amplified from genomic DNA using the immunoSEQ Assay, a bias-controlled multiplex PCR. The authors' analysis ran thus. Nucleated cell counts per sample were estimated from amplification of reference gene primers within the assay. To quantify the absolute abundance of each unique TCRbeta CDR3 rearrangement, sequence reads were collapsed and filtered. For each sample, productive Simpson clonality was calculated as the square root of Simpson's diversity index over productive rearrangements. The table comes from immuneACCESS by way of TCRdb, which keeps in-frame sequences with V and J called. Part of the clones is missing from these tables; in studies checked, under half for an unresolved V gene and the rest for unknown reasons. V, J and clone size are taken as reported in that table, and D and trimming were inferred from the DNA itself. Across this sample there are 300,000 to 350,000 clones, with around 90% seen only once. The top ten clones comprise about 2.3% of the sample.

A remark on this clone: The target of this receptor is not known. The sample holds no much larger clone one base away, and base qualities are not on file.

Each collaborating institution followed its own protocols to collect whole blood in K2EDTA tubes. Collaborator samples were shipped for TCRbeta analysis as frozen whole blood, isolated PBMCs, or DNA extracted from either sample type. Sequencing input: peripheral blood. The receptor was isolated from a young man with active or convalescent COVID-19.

In nucleotides, the sequence is TGTGCCAGCAGTGGGACTAGCGGGAGCGATGAGCAGTTCTTC. Its translation is CASSGTSGSDEQFF. The V and J segments used are TRBV2 and TRBJ2-1; TRBD2 matches 13 bases in the middle. V has 4 bases trimmed and J has 8 bases trimmed; junction bases matching no gene number 2. The CDR1 and CDR2 encoded by the germline V gene are SNHLY and FYNNEI. Counted from cysteine to phenylalanine, this CDR3 has 14 amino acids. The retained sequence is limited to the CDR3, 42 bases, with the frame set at the first base.